Below are 24 T cell receptor beta chains sequenced from a single sample in a study of blood T cell repertoires in COVID-19. Some clones are missing from TCRdb's copy, which holds only in-frame ones; the method was immunoSEQ multiplex PCR. This table holds over 300,000 clones, approximately 85% found once. Sequencing was carried out using PBMCs or T cells enriched from blood (not recorded which). Receptors originate from a man aged 30 to 39 who had recovered from COVID-19.

The rearrangement joins TRBV13 to TRBJ2-3, with a weak D call TRBD2 (6 bases). The CDR3 spans 13 residues. CDR1 and CDR2 from the germline V gene are PRHDT and FYEKMQ (reference sequence). V was clipped by 0 bases and J by 14 bases, with 15 bases between them. The CDR3 loop reads CASSLGSNRDWYF. The CDR3 nucleotides are TGTGCCAGCAGCTTAGGATCAAACCGGGACTGGTATTTT.

The CDR3 region is CTSSHNWDRSGPEAFF. The CDR3 region has the DNA TGCACCAGCAGCCACAATTGGGACAGGTCGGGGCCTGAAGCTTTCTTT. V gene TRBV1 combines with J gene TRBJ1-1; TRBD1 was called by the table and not checked on the DNA. TRBV1 is a pseudogene locus. This CDR3 comprises 16 residues.

The rearrangement links TRBV10-2 to TRBJ2-3, with D unclear. The V end was cut by 7 bases, the J end by 5 bases, with 10 bases between. Germline V gene data show CDR1 as WSHSY and CDR2 as SAAADI. The CDR3 is 12 residues long. The CDR3 protein is CASTQTGDTQYF. The CDR3 DNA sequence: TGCGCCAGCACCCAGACGGGAGATACGCAGTATTTT.

The chain combines TRBV10-1 with TRBJ1-6, with 9 bases identical to TRBD1. CDR1 is WNHNN, CDR2 SYGVQD, per germline (reference sequence). V shed 8 bases and J 6 bases; nucleotides not matched to a gene: 2. The CDR3 contains 13 residues. The CDR3: CASRGQGNSPLHF. DNA of the CDR3: TGCGCCAGCCGGGGACAGGGTAATTCACCCCTCCACTTT.

V gene TRBV10-1 combines with J gene TRBJ1-2; weak D call: TRBD1 (5 bases). Trimming took 5 bases from V and 7 from J, leaving 14 bases between them. The germline gives CDR1 WNHNN, CDR2 SYGVQD (reference sequence). This CDR3 has 13 amino acids. The CDR3, as DNA: TGCGCCAGCAGTCAGACAGTTTCGTCTGGCTACACCTTC. Its protein product is CASSQTVSSGYTF.

The chain employs TRBV5-1 and TRBJ1-6; D unclear. This CDR3 is 17 amino acids long. The germline V gene encodes CDR1 SGHRS and CDR2 YFSETQ. The V gene lost 4 bases and the J gene lost 3 bases, with 17 bases spanning the gap. The CDR3, as DNA: TGCGCCAGCAGCCCCAGACCAGCCCGGGGCTATAATTCACCCCTCCACTTT. It encodes CASSPRPARGYNSPLHF.

The chain links TRBV18 to TRBJ1-1; D is unresolved. CDR3 size: 14 residues. V was trimmed by 2 bases and J by 0 bases, leaving 7 bases between them. From germline, CDR1 is KGHSH and CDR2 LQKENI. The CDR3 spells CASSPGELNTEAFF. The CDR3 DNA reads as TGTGCCAGCTCACCAGGGGAGTTGAACACTGAAGCTTTCTTT.

The chain recombines TRBV5-1 with TRBJ1-5; a possible D gene is TRBD1 (5 bases). The V end lost 4 bases, the J end lost 3 bases, and 11 bases lay between the germline ends. This CDR3 has 14 amino acids. Germline V lookup: CDR1 SGHRS, CDR2 YFSETQ. The CDR3 protein is CASSPGGDNQPQHF. The CDR3, as DNA: TGCGCCAGCAGCCCGGGGGGTGACAATCAGCCCCAGCATTTT.

This clone was observed a single time. V and J are TRBV5-1 and TRBJ1-5; 10 bases are shared with TRBD1. The length of the CDR3 is 17 residues. The germline V gene encodes CDR1 SGHRS and CDR2 YFSETQ. Unmatched junction bases numbered 14, after V lost 7 bases and J lost 4 bases. CDR3: CASAPRPGTGVNQPQHF. The DNA for the CDR3 is TGCGCCAGCGCCCCCAGACCAGGGACAGGGGTTAATCAGCCCCAGCATTTT.

The V gene is TRBV18, the J gene TRBJ1-1; 8 nucleotides align to TRBD1. Germline V gene lookup returns CDR1 KGHSH and CDR2 LQKENI. The CDR3 consists of 14 residues. The V gene end was trimmed by 8 bases and the J gene end by 7 bases; junction bases not matched to a gene: 12. The CDR3 DNA sequence: TGTGCCAGCACTAAAATAAACGGACAGGGTGAAGCTTTCTTT. Amino acids: CASTKINGQGEAFF.

In its sample, this clone was seen many times. In the same sample, other DNA sequences code for this CDR3. The chain couples TRBV5-1 to TRBJ2-5; 9 bases are shared with TRBD2. The CDR3 sequence is 15 residues long. V gave up 2 bases and J gave up 4 bases; unmatched junction bases: 6. The germline V gene encodes CDR1 SGHRS and CDR2 YFSETQ. The CDR3 DNA sequence: TGCGCCAGCAGCTTAGGAAGCGGGGGGCGAGAGACCCAGTACTTC. This codes for CASSLGSGGRETQYF.

Only one count was recorded for this clone. The rearrangement joins TRBV5-1 to TRBJ2-5; 13 positions match TRBD2. The junction had 2 bases not matched to a gene; V was cut back by 4 bases and J by 5 bases. Germline V gene sequence: CDR1 SGHRS, CDR2 YFSETQ. The CDR3 spans 14 residues. CDR3: CASSGTSGAETQYF. In DNA, the CDR3 is TGCGCCAGCAGCGGGACTAGCGGGGCGGAGACCCAGTACTTC.

Regarding this clone: This specimen includes other DNA sequences encoding the same CDR3. The V and J genes are TRBV5-1 and TRBJ1-1; TRBD1 is a possible D gene (5 bases). V lost 0 bases, J lost 0 bases, and 6 bases lay in between. The CDR3 is 14 amino acids. Germline V gene data show CDR1 as SGHRS and CDR2 as YFSETQ. The CDR3 DNA reads as TGCGCCAGCAGCTTGGACAGGATGAACACTGAAGCTTTCTTT. Amino acids: CASSLDRMNTEAFF. Drawing the rest from reference TRBV5-1 and TRBJ1-1, the complete variable domain is KAGVTQTPRYLIKTRGQQVTLSCSPISGHRSVSWYQQTPGQGLQFLFEYFSETQRNKGNFPGRFSGRQFSNSRSEMNVSTLELGDSALYLCASSLDRMNTEAFFGQGTRLTVV.

This chain connects TRBV2 to TRBJ1-2; 9 bases fit TRBD1. Germline-derived CDR1 and CDR2 are SNHLY and FYNNEI. The ends lost 6 bases at V and 7 bases at J; junction bases unmatched: 6. This CDR3 comprises 13 residues. As DNA, the CDR3 is TGTGCCAGCAGGGATAGACAGGGGGGTGGCTACACCTTC. Translating gives CASRDRQGGGYTF. The variable domain in full, completed from reference TRBV2 and TRBJ1-2, reads EPEVTQTPSHQVTQMGQEVILRCVPISNHLYFYWYRQILGQKVEFLVSFYNNEISEKSEIFDDQFSVERPDGSNFTLKIRSTKLEDSAMYFCASRDRQGGGYTFGSGTRLTVV.

The chain recombines TRBV29-1 with TRBJ2-1; D might be TRBD1 (7 bases). V lost 5 bases and J 4 bases, leaving 15 bases between the germline ends. CDR1 is SQVTM, CDR2 ANQGSEA, per germline. The CDR3 extends over 14 amino acids. The CDR3 DNA is TGCAGCGTTAGCCAGGGGGGCCCGTACAATGAGCAGTTCTTC. It specifies CSVSQGGPYNEQFF.

V gene TRBV27 combines with J gene TRBJ2-7, with 10 bases identical to TRBD1. The CDR3 extends over 15 amino acids. In germline, CDR1 is MNHEY, CDR2 SMNVEV (reference sequence). The V segment lost 4 bases and the J segment 0 bases; nucleotides outside the gene matches: 3. The DNA of the CDR3 is TGTGCCAGCAGTTGGGGACAGGGGAGCTCCTACGAGCAGTACTTC. It yields the protein CASSWGQGSSYEQYF.

V and J are TRBV11-2 and TRBJ2-1; TRBD2 might be the D (5 bases). There are 11 residues in the CDR3. Trimming took 5 bases from V and 7 from J, leaving 6 bases between them. Per germline, CDR1 SGHAT and CDR2 FQNNGV. The CDR3 reads CASSRRNEQFF. The CDR3 coding sequence is TGTGCCAGCAGCCGGAGGAATGAGCAGTTCTTC. The full variable domain, completed using reference TRBV11-2 and TRBJ2-1, is EAGVAQSPRYKIIEKRQSVAFWCNPISGHATLYWYQQILGQGPKLLIQFQNNGVVDDSQLPKDRFSAERLKGVDSTLKIQPAKLEDSAVYLCASSRRNEQFFGPGTRLTVL.

CDR3 residues: CASGPDSGETQYF. The DNA of the CDR3 is TGTGCTAGTGGCCCGGACAGTGGGGAGACCCAGTACTTC. The chain recombines TRBV12-5 with TRBJ2-5; maybe TRBD1 (6 bases). The CDR3 spans 13 residues. Germline lookup yields CDR1 LGHNT and CDR2 FRNRAP. The V end lost 6 bases, the J end lost 5 bases, and 13 bases lay between the germline ends.

The rearrangement links TRBV27 to TRBJ1-1; 7 nucleotides line up with TRBD1. In germline, CDR1 is MNHEY, CDR2 SMNVEV (reference sequence). The CDR3 has 15 residues. The J segment lost 0 bases and the V segment lost 5 bases, leaving 6 bases of the junction unmatched. The CDR3 nucleotides are TGTGCCAGCAGTGTGACAGGGCTAATGAACACTGAAGCTTTCTTT. Translation: CASSVTGLMNTEAFF.

The chain links TRBV27 to TRBJ2-1; 12 bases agree with TRBD1. After removal of 5 bases from V and 3 bases from J, the junction contained 11 bases not matched to a gene. Germline V CDR1 and CDR2: MNHEY, SMNVEV (reference sequence). CDR3 length: 18 amino acids. In DNA, the CDR3 is TGTGCCAGCAGTCAAACCGGGACAGGGGGCTTTGGCTACAATGAGCAGTTCTTC. Its translation: CASSQTGTGGFGYNEQFF.

The J gene is TRBJ1-1, the V gene TRBV5-8, with no clear D. The CDR3 is made up of 14 amino acids. The germline V and J ends were trimmed by 0 bases and 5 bases, with 11 bases remaining between them. Germline values: CDR1 SGHTS, CDR2 YDEGEE. As DNA, the CDR3 is TGTGCCAGCAGCTTGGGAGCTAGTCGGACTGAAGCTTTCTTT. This codes for CASSLGASRTEAFF.

The V and J genes are TRBV2 and TRBJ1-3; D is perhaps TRBD1 (5 bases). V was cut by 4 bases and J by 0 bases, with 19 bases left in between. The CDR3 is made up of 18 amino acids. Germline values: CDR1 SNHLY, CDR2 FYNNEI. CDR3 in amino acids: CASSVRPGTSSSGNTIYF. CDR3 sequence (DNA): TGTGCCAGCAGTGTTCGCCCCGGGACTTCGAGCTCTGGAAACACCATATATTTT.

This chain links TRBV7-2 with TRBJ2-2; tentative D call: TRBD2 (5 bases). This CDR3 region has 15 residues. V lost 3 bases and J lost 3, with 11 bases in between. Germline loops: CDR1 SGHTA, CDR2 FQGNSA. This CDR3 reads CASSFFWGDTGELFF. The CDR3 DNA reads TGTGCCAGCAGCTTTTTCTGGGGAGACACCGGGGAGCTGTTTTTT.

This chain uses TRBV12-5 with TRBJ2-6; weak D call: TRBD1 (5 bases). Germline values: CDR1 LGHNT, CDR2 FRNRAP. Between the trimmed V and J ends, which lost 5 bases and 2 bases, there was a span of 13 bases. The CDR3 length is 16 residues. CDR3 region: CASGPEKGTGANVLTF. The CDR3 DNA follows: TGTGCTAGTGGTCCTGAGAAGGGGACTGGGGCCAACGTCCTGACTTTC.